The 28 T cell receptor beta chains below come from one sample, sequenced in a study of blood T cell repertoires in COVID-19. TCRdb's table, derived via immunoSEQ multiplex PCR, lists solely in-frame clones and lacks some. Of over 200,000 clones in the sample, 89% are singletons; the top ten hold more than 5.5%. Sample: peripheral blood. The origin of the receptors is a man in his sixties who had recovered from COVID-19.

As for this clone: The same CDR3 is also encoded by other DNA sequences in this sample. V gene TRBV5-1 combines with J gene TRBJ2-2, with a possible D match to TRBD2 (5 bases). This CDR3 contains 14 residues. Germline V CDR1 and CDR2: SGHRS, YFSETQ. Trimming took off 4 bases at V and 5 bases at J, with 12 bases between the two ends. DNA of the CDR3: TGCGCCAGCAGCCTTGGACTGAGTACCGGGGAGCTGTTTTTT. It yields the protein CASSLGLSTGELFF.

This clone was counted only a few times. The chain couples TRBV4-1 to TRBJ1-6; no reliable D call. Trimming removed 4 bases at V and 8 bases at J, with 9 bases between. CDR1 is MGHRA and CDR2 is YSYEKL in the germline V gene. The CDR3 has 13 residues. The CDR3 loop reads CASSRGFDSPLHF. CDR3 nucleotides: TGCGCCAGCAGCCGAGGGTTTGATTCACCCCTCCACTTT.

The chain links TRBV10-2 to TRBJ2-5; 8 bases match TRBD1. With V trimmed by 4 bases and J by 4 bases, 5 bases remained unmatched. Germline CDR1 and CDR2: WSHSY and SAAADI. The CDR3 covers 14 residues. CDR3 DNA sequence: TGCGCCAGCAGTGGACAGGGGTTGCGAGAGACCCAGTACTTC. Translated, it gives CASSGQGLRETQYF.

The V call is TRBV6-5, the J call TRBJ1-6; TRBD1 might be the D (6 bases). CDR1 and CDR2 from the germline V gene are MNHEY and SVGAGI. V lost 2 bases and J lost 7, with 12 bases in between. The length of the CDR3 is 15 residues. The CDR3 region is CASSYGGAENSPLHF. CDR3 DNA sequence: TGTGCCAGCAGTTACGGGGGCGCCGAAAATTCACCCCTCCACTTT.

This clone has just one count. The chain links TRBV12-5 to TRBJ2-1; possibly TRBD2 for D (5 bases). The V gene lost 1 base and the J gene lost 3 bases, with 19 bases spanning the gap. CDR3 size: 18 residues. Germline V CDR1 and CDR2: LGHNT, FRNRAP. The DNA for the CDR3 is TGTGCTAGTGGTTTGGCACAGTCCTCAGCGGATAACTACAATGAGCAGTTCTTC. Translated, it gives CASGLAQSSADNYNEQFF.

The chain uses TRBV5-1 and TRBJ1-1; D unclear. This CDR3 is built from 14 residues. Germline V gene lookup returns CDR1 SGHRS and CDR2 YFSETQ. Trimming took off 0 bases at V and 2 bases at J, with 8 bases between the two ends. CDR3 coding DNA: TGCGCCAGCAGCTTGGACGGACTAAACACTGAAGCTTTCTTT. Its translation is CASSLDGLNTEAFF.

The rearrangement joins TRBV5-5 to TRBJ2-7; 7 bases line up with TRBD1. This CDR3 comprises 15 residues. Trimming took 4 bases from V and 4 from J; bases not matched to a gene: 11. Germline V gene lookup returns CDR1 SGHKS and CDR2 YYEKEE (reference sequence). This CDR3 reads CASSPDRDIGYEQYF. CDR3 nucleotides: TGTGCCAGCAGCCCTGACAGGGATATCGGTTACGAGCAGTACTTC.

V gene TRBV15 combines with J gene TRBJ1-5, with D perhaps TRBD1 (6 bases). Germline V gene data show CDR1 as LNHNV and CDR2 as YYDKDF (reference sequence). The CDR3 length is 14 residues. Trimming shortened V by 2 bases and J by 7 bases, and 12 bases separated the two germline ends. This CDR3 reads CATSRTGHGQPQHF. The CDR3 DNA reads TGTGCCACCAGCAGAACAGGGCATGGGCAGCCCCAGCATTTT.

The chain uses TRBV7-9 and TRBJ1-6; D is unresolved. Trimming cost V 2 bases and J 9 bases, with 14 bases left between them. The length of the CDR3 is 15 residues. Germline V gives CDR1 SEHNR, CDR2 FQNEAQ (reference sequence). This chain's CDR3 is CASSLSPGYGSPLHF. The CDR3 DNA sequence: TGTGCCAGCAGCTTAAGTCCAGGATACGGTTCACCCCTCCACTTT. Full variable domain (outside the CDR3, taken from reference TRBV7-9 and TRBJ1-6): DTGVSQNPRHKITKRGQNVTFRCDPISEHNRLYWYRQTLGQGPEFLTYFQNEAQLEKSRLLSDRFSAERPKGSFSTLEIQRTEQGDSAMYLCASSLSPGYGSPLHFGNGTRLTVT.

The chain employs TRBV19 and TRBJ2-3; 12 bases fit TRBD2. Germline assignment: CDR1 LNHDA and CDR2 SQIVND (reference sequence). The ends lost 4 bases at V and 2 bases at J; junction bases unmatched: 7. The CDR3 runs to 17 residues. This CDR3 is CASSTGLAGRLTDTQYF. CDR3 DNA: TGTGCCAGTAGTACCGGACTAGCGGGAAGACTCACAGATACGCAGTATTTT. Supplemented by reference TRBV19 and TRBJ2-3, the full variable domain reads DGGITQSPKYLFRKEGQNVTLSCEQNLNHDAMYWYRQDPGQGLRLIYYSQIVNDFQKGDIAEGYSVSREKKESFPLTVTSAQKNPTAFYLCASSTGLAGRLTDTQYFGPGTRLTVL.

The J gene is TRBJ2-1, the V gene TRBV6-5, with TRBD2 identical over 9 bases. Unmatched junction bases numbered 10, after V lost 6 bases and J lost 7 bases. Germline loops: CDR1 MNHEY, CDR2 SVGAGI. CDR3 length: 15 amino acids. CDR3 nucleotide sequence: TGTGCCAGCAGCGGCGCGGGGGGGCCGGTGAATGAGCAGTTCTTC. Amino acids: CASSGAGGPVNEQFF.

V is TRBV28 and J is TRBJ2-7, with TRBD1 matching over 10 bases. V shed 6 bases and J 4 bases; nucleotides not matched to a gene: 6. The CDR3 is made up of 14 amino acids. Germline-derived CDR1 and CDR2 are MDHEN and SYDVKM. CDR3 protein: CASSPDRGRYEQYF. The CDR3 DNA follows: TGTGCCAGCAGCCCTGACAGGGGGCGGTACGAGCAGTACTTC.

The V and J genes are TRBV7-6 and TRBJ1-3, with D unresolved. CDR1 and CDR2 from the germline V gene are SGHVS and FNYEAQ. This CDR3 is built from 16 residues. Trimming removed 1 base at V and 0 bases at J, with 10 bases between. The CDR3 DNA follows: TGTGCCAGCAGCTTAGAGAGTCGGAGCTCTGGAAACACCATATATTTT. This encodes CASSLESRSSGNTIYF.

The chain recombines TRBV6-1 with TRBJ2-7; a possible D gene is TRBD2 (7 bases). The CDR3 has 15 residues. The germline gives CDR1 MNHNS, CDR2 SASEGT. Trimming removed 1 base at V and 2 bases at J, with 12 bases between. CDR3 nucleotide sequence: TGTGCCAGCAGTGAAGTAGACGGGGGGCCCTACGAGCAGTACTTC. Translating gives CASSEVDGGPYEQYF.

This clone was recorded once. The chain couples TRBV7-8 to TRBJ2-3; tentatively, D is TRBD1 (5 bases). CDR1 is SGHVS and CDR2 is FQNEAQ in the germline V gene. The CDR3 is 14 residues long. With 1 base removed from V and 6 bases from J, the gap between germline ends came to 11 bases. CDR3 in DNA: TGTGCCAGCAGCTTAGGACAGTTCGAGGATACGCAGTATTTT. As protein: CASSLGQFEDTQYF. The full variable domain, with the rest looked up from reference TRBV7-8 and TRBJ2-3, is GAGVSQSPRYKVAKRGQDVALRCDPISGHVSLFWYQQALGQGPEFLTYFQNEAQLDKSGLPSDRFFAERPEGSVSTLKIQRTQQEDSAVYLCASSLGQFEDTQYFGPGTRLTVL.

The chain couples TRBV6-2 or TRBV6-3 to TRBJ1-1, with D perhaps TRBD1 (6 bases). This CDR3 spans 17 amino acids. In germline, CDR1 is MNHEY, CDR2 SVGEGT. With 0 bases removed from V and 0 bases from J, the gap between germline ends came to 14 bases. CDR3 in amino acids: CASSYSMGGAVNTEAFF. In DNA form, the CDR3 reads TGTGCCAGCAGTTACTCGATGGGGGGGGCCGTGAACACTGAAGCTTTCTTT.

V gene TRBV19 combines with J gene TRBJ1-2; no clear D gene. V was shortened by 3 bases and J by 2 bases, with 13 bases between the two germline ends. Germline CDR1 is LNHDA and CDR2 is SQIVND (reference sequence). The CDR3 spans 15 residues. CDR3 region: CASSIISGRNYGYTF. CDR3 bases: TGTGCCAGTAGTATCATATCGGGGAGGAACTATGGCTACACCTTC.

CDR3 in amino acids: CASSSPGQGEYSPLHF. DNA of the CDR3: TGTGCCAGCAGTTCGCCGGGACAGGGGGAATATTCACCCCTCCACTTT. The J gene is TRBJ1-6, the V gene TRBV7-9; TRBD1 agrees at 11 bases. Germline values: CDR1 SEHNR, CDR2 FQNEAQ (reference sequence). J was trimmed by 8 bases and V by 6 bases; bases with no gene match: 9. This CDR3 has 16 residues.

The chain is built from TRBV7-2 and TRBJ1-5; 7 bases line up with TRBD1. Germline assignment: CDR1 SGHTA and CDR2 FQGNSA. The CDR3 consists of 17 residues. The trim removed 5 bases at V and 0 bases at J, leaving 10 bases unmatched. DNA for the CDR3: TGTGCCAGCAGCCCCCACTGGGGGACAGTTAGCAATCAGCCCCAGCATTTT. Encoded protein: CASSPHWGTVSNQPQHF.

The J gene is TRBJ1-5, the V gene TRBV9; D is possibly TRBD1 (6 bases). V lost 2 bases and J lost 0, with 9 bases in between. Germline V CDR1 and CDR2: SGDLS, YYNGEE. The CDR3 totals 15 residues. In DNA, the CDR3 is TGTGCCAGCAGCGTCGGACAGAATAGCAATCAGCCCCAGCATTTT. This sequence encodes CASSVGQNSNQPQHF. Based on the CDR3 plus reference TRBV9 and TRBJ1-5, the full variable domain is DSGVTQTPKHLITATGQRVTLRCSPRSGDLSVYWYQQSLDQGLQFLIQYYNGEERAKGNILERFSAQQFPDLHSELNLSSLELGDSALYFCASSVGQNSNQPQHFGDGTRLSIL.

The V and J genes are TRBV7-2 and TRBJ2-3, with D tentatively TRBD1 (6 bases). This CDR3 contains 15 residues. V was clipped by 1 base and J by 3 bases, with 11 bases between them. Germline V CDR1 and CDR2: SGHTA, FQGNSA. For the CDR3, the DNA is TGTGCCAGCAGCTTAGGTTGGGGGCCGACAGATACGCAGTATTTT. The encoded protein is CASSLGWGPTDTQYF. Combining the CDR3 with reference TRBV7-2 and TRBJ2-3 gives the whole variable domain GAGVSQSPSNKVTEKGKDVELRCDPISGHTALYWYRQSLGQGLEFLIYFQGNSAPDKSGLPSDRFSAERTGGSVSTLTIQRTQQEDSAVYLCASSLGWGPTDTQYFGPGTRLTVL.

The CDR3 spells CASSQGTSGRTDTQYF. CDR3 coding DNA: TGTGCCAGCAGCCAGGGGACTAGCGGACGCACAGATACGCAGTATTTT. The rearrangement uses TRBV4-2 and TRBJ2-3, with TRBD2 matching over 11 bases. The germline V gene encodes CDR1 LGHNA and CDR2 YNFKEQ. The CDR3 is made up of 16 amino acids. The V gene end was trimmed by 3 bases and the J gene end by 1 base; junction bases not matched to a gene: 3.

This rearrangement joins TRBV19 to TRBJ2-2; D remains ambiguous. CDR3 size: 13 residues. The germline V and J ends were trimmed by 8 bases and 1 base, with 8 bases remaining between them. Germline CDR1 and CDR2: LNHDA and SQIVND (reference sequence). CDR3 coding DNA: TGTGCCAGTCTCCTGTGGAACACCGGGGAGCTGTTTTTT. Amino acids: CASLLWNTGELFF.

This clone has just one count. The genes are TRBV3-1 (or the pseudogene TRBV3-2) and TRBJ2-7, with TRBD2 matching over 7 bases. This CDR3 is built from 15 residues. Trimming removed 1 base from V and 4 bases from J; junction bases left unmatched: 7. Germline CDR1 and CDR2: LGHDT and YNNKEL (reference sequence). DNA of the CDR3: TGTGCCAGCAGCCAAGGTCTGAGCGGGGTGTACGAGCAGTACTTC. It yields the protein CASSQGLSGVYEQYF.

The chain uses TRBV19 and TRBJ2-1, with TRBD2 identical over 10 bases. This CDR3 spans 13 amino acids. The V gene's germline CDR1 is LNHDA and CDR2 SQIVND (reference sequence). Germline trimming cut 4 bases from V and 9 bases from J; bases unmatched to any gene: 3. The chain's CDR3 is CASSTSGGFEQFF. CDR3 DNA: TGTGCCAGTAGTACTAGCGGGGGTTTTGAGCAGTTCTTC.

This chain's CDR3 is CASSQEVAGGELFF. CDR3 coding DNA: TGCGCCAGCAGCCAAGAAGTTGCGGGGGGGGAGCTGTTTTTT. The chain uses TRBV4-3 and TRBJ2-2; D perhaps matches TRBD2 (6 bases). Germline CDR1 reads LGHNA; CDR2 reads YSLEER. The CDR3 is 14 amino acids. V was shortened by 0 bases and J by 8 bases, with 10 bases between the two germline ends.

V usage is TRBV14 and J usage is TRBJ2-2; 9 positions match TRBD1. CDR1 is SGHDN and CDR2 is FVKESK in the germline V gene. This CDR3 contains 18 residues. V shed 1 base, J shed 4 bases, and the junction held 10 bases outside the gene matches. Here the CDR3 DNA reads TGTGCCAGCAGCCAAGGGACAGGGGCTATCTTTATCACCGGGGAGCTGTTTTTT. Translating gives CASSQGTGAIFITGELFF.

The rearrangement links TRBV20-1 to TRBJ2-5; 10 bases match TRBD2. The CDR3 loop spans 14 amino acids. V lost 3 bases and J lost 3; bases outside the gene matches: 4. Germline CDR1 and CDR2: DFQATT and SNEGSKA (reference sequence). The CDR3 loop reads CSASPLAGEETQYF. DNA for the CDR3: TGCAGTGCTAGTCCGCTAGCGGGAGAAGAGACCCAGTACTTC.